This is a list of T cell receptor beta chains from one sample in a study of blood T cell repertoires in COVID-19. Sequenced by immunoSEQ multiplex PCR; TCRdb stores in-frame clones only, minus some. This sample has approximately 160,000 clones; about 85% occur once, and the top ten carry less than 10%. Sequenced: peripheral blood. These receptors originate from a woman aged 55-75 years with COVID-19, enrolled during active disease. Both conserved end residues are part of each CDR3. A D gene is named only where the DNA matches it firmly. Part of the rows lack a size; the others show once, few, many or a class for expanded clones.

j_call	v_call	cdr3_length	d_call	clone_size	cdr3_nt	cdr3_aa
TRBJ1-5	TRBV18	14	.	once	TGTGCCAGCTCCGAGGCTCCAGGCAATCAGCCCCAGCATTTT	CASSEAPGNQPQHF
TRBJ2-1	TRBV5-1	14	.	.	TGCGCCAGCAGAGGAGAGATAACGGGAGAAGAGCAGTTCTTC	CASRGEITGEEQFF
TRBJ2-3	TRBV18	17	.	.	TGTGCCAGCTCACGTACTCGGGAAACGGGCCGCACAGATACGCAGTATTTT	CASSRTRETGRTDTQYF
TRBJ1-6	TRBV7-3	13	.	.	TGTGCCAGCAGCTTACAGGGAAATTCACCCCTCCACTTT	CASSLQGNSPLHF
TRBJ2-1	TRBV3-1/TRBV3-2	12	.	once	TGTGCCAGCAGCCTATTTTCCGATGAGCAGTTCTTC	CASSLFSDEQFF
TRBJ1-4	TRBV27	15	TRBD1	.	TGTGCCAGCAGTCCGTGGACAGGGCCCACCGAAAAACTGTTTTTT	CASSPWTGPTEKLFF
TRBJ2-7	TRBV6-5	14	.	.	TGTGCCAGTACTGGACTCCTCTCCCCCTACGAGCAGTACTTC	CASTGLLSPYEQYF
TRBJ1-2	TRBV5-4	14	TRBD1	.	TGTGCCAGCAGCCTCCCGGGGACAGCCTATGGCTACACCTTC	CASSLPGTAYGYTF
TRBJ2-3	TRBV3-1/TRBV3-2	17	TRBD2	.	TGTGCCAGCAGCCAGGCACTAGCGGGGGGTTTCAAAGATACGCAGTATTTT	CASSQALAGGFKDTQYF
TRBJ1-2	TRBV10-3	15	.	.	TGTGCCATCAGTGAGTCGTCGGGGGGCTTCTATGGCTACACCTTC	CAISESSGGFYGYTF
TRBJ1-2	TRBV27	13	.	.	TGTGCCAGCAGTCCCACTCCTCGCGACAGAACCACCTTC	CASSPTPRDRTTF
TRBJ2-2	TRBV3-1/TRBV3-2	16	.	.	TGTGCCAGCAGCCAACGAAGCTTCGGTCTTTCCGGGGAGCTGTTTTTT	CASSQRSFGLSGELFF
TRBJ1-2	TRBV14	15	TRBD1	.	TGTGCCAGCAGCCAAGATAGCAGGGGGGCTGGAGGCTACACCTTC	CASSQDSRGAGGYTF
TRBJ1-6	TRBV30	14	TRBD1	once	TGTGCCTGGAGTGGACAGGGTTTTTCGGCACCCCTCCACTTT	CAWSGQGFSAPLHF
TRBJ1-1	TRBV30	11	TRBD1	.	TGTGCCTGGAGTCGCACAGGGGTAGCTTTCTTT	CAWSRTGVAFF
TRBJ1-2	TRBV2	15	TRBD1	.	TGTGCCAGCAATAGGGACAGAGTGGCTAACTATGGCTACACCTTC	CASNRDRVANYGYTF
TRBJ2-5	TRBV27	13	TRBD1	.	TGTGCCAGCAAGGCAGGGGGCCAAGAGACCCAGTACTTC	CASKAGGQETQYF
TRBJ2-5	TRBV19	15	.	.	TGTGCCAGTAGTGTGCCTGGAGGGGTTCAAGAGACCCAGTACTTC	CASSVPGGVQETQYF
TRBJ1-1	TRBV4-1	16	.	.	TGCGCCAGCAGCCAAGAACAGGGTTCCATGAACACTGAAGCTTTCTTT	CASSQEQGSMNTEAFF
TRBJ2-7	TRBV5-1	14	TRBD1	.	TGCGCCAGCAGCTCTAGACAGGGGTTCTACGAGCAGTACTTC	CASSSRQGFYEQYF
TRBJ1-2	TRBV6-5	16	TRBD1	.	TGTGCCAGCAGTTACGTCCAACAGGGGGCGTACTATGGCTACACCTTC	CASSYVQQGAYYGYTF
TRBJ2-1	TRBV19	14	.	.	TGTGCCACCTATGACACTGGGGGGTACAATGAGCAGTTCTTC	CATYDTGGYNEQFF
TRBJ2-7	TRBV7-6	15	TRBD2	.	TGTGCCAGCAGCCCACGCTTCGGGGGGGCGGGCGAGCAGTACTTC	CASSPRFGGAGEQYF
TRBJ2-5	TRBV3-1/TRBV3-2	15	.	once	TGTGCCAGCAGCCAAGGCTACAGGGCTCAAGAGACCCAGTACTTC	CASSQGYRAQETQYF
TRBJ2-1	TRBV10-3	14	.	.	TGTGCCATCAGTGAAATCCAAAACTACAATGAGCAGTTCTTC	CAISEIQNYNEQFF
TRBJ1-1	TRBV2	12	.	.	TGTGCCAGCAATCAGGGGACCACTGAAGCTTTCTTT	CASNQGTTEAFF
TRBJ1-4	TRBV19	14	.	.	TGTGCCAGTAGTATAGTATCGCGGTCTGACGCACTGTTTTTT	CASSIVSRSDALFF
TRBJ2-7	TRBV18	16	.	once	TGTGCCAGCTCACCGACAGGACTGGGGAGCTCCTACGAGCAGTACTTC	CASSPTGLGSSYEQYF
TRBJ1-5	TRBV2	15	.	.	TGTGCCAGCAGTGAAGCTTTGCTATCCCGGCAGCCCCAGCATTTT	CASSEALLSRQPQHF
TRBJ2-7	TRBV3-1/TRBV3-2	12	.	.	TGTGCCAGCACCTGGGATGGGGGGGAGCAGTACTTC	CASTWDGGEQYF
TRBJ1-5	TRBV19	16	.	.	TGTGCCAGTAGTTTAGTCCCGGGACTAAACAATCAGCCCCAGCATTTT	CASSLVPGLNNQPQHF
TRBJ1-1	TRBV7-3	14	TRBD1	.	TGTGCCAGCAGCCCCGGGACAGGCACAGGGGAAGCTTTCTTT	CASSPGTGTGEAFF